One sample yielded the 7 T cell receptor beta chains listed below, sequenced in a study of CD8 T cells in ankylosing spondylitis. Study-wide findings and caveats: A TCR beta motif of under 10 highly homologous variants appeared characteristic of ankylosing spondylitis blood.

TCRdb itself ran the 5' RACE reads through MiXCR, one entry per CDR3 protein. The sample consists of a few hundred thousand distinct CDR3 sequences, more than 20% of them appearing once. Their antigen targets remain unknown. Sequenced sample: blood, either unsorted or a sorted T cell fraction (not recorded which). These receptors all come from a male donor with ankylosing spondylitis.

This clonotype showed up just a few times. The chain carries TRBV5-1 and TRBJ2-1; weak D call: TRBD2 (6 bases). The CDR3 has 15 residues. Germline CDR1 and CDR2: SGHRS and YFSETQ. The ends were cut back, 2 bases at V and 14 bases at J, with 23 bases in the middle. The CDR3 region has the DNA TGCGCCAGCAGCTTCACCCCTGGGACTCCCGTGGAAAAGTTCTTC. This encodes CASSFTPGTPVEKFF. The full variable domain, rest sourced from reference TRBV5-1 and TRBJ2-1, is KAGVTQTPRYLIKTRGQQVTLSCSPISGHRSVSWYQQTPGQGLQFLFEYFSETQRNKGNFPGRFSGRQFSNSRSEMNVSTLELGDSALYLCASSFTPGTPVEKFFGPGTRLTVL.

This clonotype came up a few times. The chain recombines TRBV5-6 with TRBJ1-1; D is perhaps TRBD1 (6 bases). Germline V gene data show CDR1 as SGHDT and CDR2 as YYEEEE. CDR3 length equals 16 residues. Trimming took off 3 bases at V and 6 bases at J, with 21 bases between the two ends. The CDR3 DNA sequence: TGTGCCAGCAGCTCAGGGACAACCAGCTGGATTGCTGAAGCTTTCTTT. This gives the protein CASSSGTTSWIAEAFF. Drawing the rest from reference TRBV5-6 and TRBJ1-1, the complete variable domain is DAGVTQSPTHLIKTRGQQVTLRCSPKSGHDTVSWYQQALGQGPQFIFQYYEEEERQRGNFPDRFSGHQFPNYSSELNVNALLLGDSALYLCASSSGTTSWIAEAFFGQGTRLTVV.

This clonotype was counted only a few times. The rearrangement uses TRBV29-1 and TRBJ2-5; 10 bases align to TRBD2. Germline assignment: CDR1 SQVTM and CDR2 ANQGSEA. The CDR3 is 13 amino acids. V trimming: 6 bases; J trimming: 5 bases; junction bases outside the gene matches: 6. CDR3 region: CSVSQREGETQYF. The CDR3 bases are TGCAGCGTGTCCCAGCGGGAGGGGGAGACCCAGTACTTC.

V is TRBV6-1 and J is TRBJ1-5; 9 bases agree with TRBD1. CDR1 MNHNS and CDR2 SASEGT come from the germline V gene. This CDR3 region has 15 residues. With 5 bases clipped from V and 4 bases from J, the junction kept 6 bases outside the gene matches. The CDR3 sequence is CASSISGTGNQPQHF. As DNA, the CDR3 is TGTGCCAGCAGTATATCCGGGACAGGGAATCAGCCCCAGCATTTT.

The chain joins TRBV7-2 to TRBJ2-2, with TRBD2 identical over 11 bases. This CDR3 spans 17 amino acids. The J segment lost 1 base and the V segment lost 0 bases, leaving 1 base of the junction unmatched. Germline lookup yields CDR1 SGHTA and CDR2 FQGNSA. CDR3 coding DNA: TGTGCCAGCAGCTTAGCGGGACTAGCGGAGAACACCGGGGAGCTGTTTTTT. This sequence encodes CASSLAGLAENTGELFF.

The V gene is TRBV4-3, the J gene TRBJ2-4, with 7 positions matching TRBD2. The CDR3 has 15 residues. After removal of 1 base from V and 7 bases from J, the junction contained 7 bases not matched to a gene. Germline V CDR1 and CDR2: LGHNA, YSLEER. The CDR3 sequence: CASSQGGGPPNIQYF. Here the CDR3 DNA reads TGCGCCAGCAGCCAAGGGGGAGGGCCGCCGAACATTCAGTACTTC.

The chain couples TRBV5-1 to TRBJ2-5; 11 nucleotides match TRBD1. J lost 3 bases, V lost 9 bases, and 7 bases had no gene match. This CDR3 is built from 14 residues. From germline, CDR1 is SGHRS and CDR2 YFSETQ. CDR3 region: CATSGQGAEETQYF. The DNA of the CDR3 is TGCGCCACCAGTGGACAGGGGGCGGAAGAGACCCAGTACTTC.